The TCR beta chain under discussion was sequenced for a study of blood T cell repertoires in COVID-19. Study details: Material from acute and convalescent COVID-19 was sourced from the United States, Italy and Spain.

Participant age was roughly 18 to 95 years, and participants resided in around 24 US areas. Cohort assignment relied on participant-reported clinical history. Authors' methods: By means of reference gene primer amplification, nucleated cell counts were estimated. Sequenced by immunoSEQ multiplex PCR; TCRdb stores in-frame clones only, minus some. V, J and clone size are those of that table, while D and trimming were read from the DNA. The sample includes about 160,000 clones, around 81% of them seen just once. The sequence was obtained from a man aged 35 to 55 who had recovered from COVID-19. The specimen sequenced was PBMCs or T cells enriched from blood (not recorded which).

DNA of the CDR3: TGTGCCAGCAGTGTCCGGGGGGTCTATGGCTACACCTTC. Amino acid sequence: CASSVRGVYGYTF. This chain joins TRBV2 and TRBJ1-2; D perhaps matches TRBD1 (5 bases). The CDR3 has 13 residues. Germline CDR1 SNHLY, CDR2 FYNNEI. V shed 4 bases and J shed 4 bases, with 10 bases lying between them.